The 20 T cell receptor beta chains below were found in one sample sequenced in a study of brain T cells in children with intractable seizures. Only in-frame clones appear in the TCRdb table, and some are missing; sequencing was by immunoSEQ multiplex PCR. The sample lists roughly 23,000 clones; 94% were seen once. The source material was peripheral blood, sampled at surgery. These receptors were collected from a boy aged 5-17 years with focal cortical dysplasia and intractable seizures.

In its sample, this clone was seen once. This CDR3 is CSADSTDTQYF. The CDR3 DNA is TGCAGTGCTGACAGCACAGATACGCAGTATTTT. This chain links TRBV20-1 with TRBJ2-3; D is unresolved. The germline V gene has CDR1 DFQATT and CDR2 SNEGSKA (reference sequence). Deletions cut 5 bases from V and 0 bases from J, with 3 bases between. The CDR3 is 11 residues long.

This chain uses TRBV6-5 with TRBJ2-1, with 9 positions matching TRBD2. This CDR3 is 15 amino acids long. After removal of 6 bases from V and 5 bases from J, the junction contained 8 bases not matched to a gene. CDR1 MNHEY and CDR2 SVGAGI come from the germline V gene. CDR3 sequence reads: CASRRGTSLNNEQFF. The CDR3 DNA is TGTGCCAGCAGACGAGGGACTAGCTTAAACAATGAGCAGTTCTTC.

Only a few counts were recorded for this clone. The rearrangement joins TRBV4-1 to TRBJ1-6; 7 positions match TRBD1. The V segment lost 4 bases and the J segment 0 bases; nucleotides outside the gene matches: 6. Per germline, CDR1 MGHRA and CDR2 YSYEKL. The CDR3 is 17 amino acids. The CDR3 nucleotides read TGCGCCAGCAGCCTACTGACAGGGCGCTCCTATAATTCACCCCTCCACTTT. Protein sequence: CASSLLTGRSYNSPLHF.

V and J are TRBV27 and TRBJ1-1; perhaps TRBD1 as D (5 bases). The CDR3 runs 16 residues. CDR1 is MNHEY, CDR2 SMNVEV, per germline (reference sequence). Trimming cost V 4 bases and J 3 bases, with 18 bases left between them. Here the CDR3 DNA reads TGTGCCAGCAGTTCCCCAGGGTCGGGAGTGGACACTGAAGCTTTCTTT. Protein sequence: CASSSPGSGVDTEAFF.

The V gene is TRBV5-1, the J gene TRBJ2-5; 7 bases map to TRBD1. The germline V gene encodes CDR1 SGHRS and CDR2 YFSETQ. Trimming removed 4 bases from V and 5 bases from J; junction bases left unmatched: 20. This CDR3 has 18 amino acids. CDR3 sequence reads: CASSPGADRVSLRETQYF. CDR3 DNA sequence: TGCGCCAGCAGCCCCGGGGCCGACAGGGTTTCCCTTAGGGAGACCCAGTACTTC.

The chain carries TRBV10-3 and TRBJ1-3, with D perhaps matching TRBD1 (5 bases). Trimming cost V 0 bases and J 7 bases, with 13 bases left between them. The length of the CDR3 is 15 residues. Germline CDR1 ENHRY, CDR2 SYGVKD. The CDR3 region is CAISESRGRENTIYF. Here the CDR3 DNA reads TGTGCCATCAGTGAGTCAAGGGGCAGGGAGAACACCATATATTTT.

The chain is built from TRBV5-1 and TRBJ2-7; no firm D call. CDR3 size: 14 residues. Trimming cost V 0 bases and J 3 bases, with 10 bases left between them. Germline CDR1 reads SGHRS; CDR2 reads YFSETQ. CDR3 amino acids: CASSLAERFYEQYF. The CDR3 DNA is TGCGCCAGCAGCTTGGCTGAAAGATTCTACGAGCAGTACTTC.

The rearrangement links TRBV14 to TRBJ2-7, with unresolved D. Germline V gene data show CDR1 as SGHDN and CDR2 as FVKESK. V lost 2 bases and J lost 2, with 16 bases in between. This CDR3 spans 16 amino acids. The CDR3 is CASSQRSSHAAYEQYF. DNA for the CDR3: TGTGCCAGCAGCCAACGCTCATCCCATGCGGCCTACGAGCAGTACTTC. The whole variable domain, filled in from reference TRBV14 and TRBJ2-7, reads EAGVTQFPSHSVIEKGQTVTLRCDPISGHDNLYWYRRVMGKEIKFLLHFVKESKQDESGMPNNRFLAERTGGTYSTLKVQPAELEDSGVYFCASSQRSSHAAYEQYFGPGTRLTVT.

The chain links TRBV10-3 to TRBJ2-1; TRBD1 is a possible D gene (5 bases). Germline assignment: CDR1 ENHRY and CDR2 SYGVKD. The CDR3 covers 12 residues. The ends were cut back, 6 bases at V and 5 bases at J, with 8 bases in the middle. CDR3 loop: CAIRRTNNEQFF. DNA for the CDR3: TGTGCCATCAGGAGGACAAACAATGAGCAGTTCTTC.

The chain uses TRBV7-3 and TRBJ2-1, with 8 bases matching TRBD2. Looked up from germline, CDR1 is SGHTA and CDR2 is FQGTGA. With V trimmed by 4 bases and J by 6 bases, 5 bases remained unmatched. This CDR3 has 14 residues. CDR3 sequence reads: CASSSTGTSNEQFF. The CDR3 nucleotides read TGTGCCAGCAGCTCGACCGGGACTAGCAATGAGCAGTTCTTC.

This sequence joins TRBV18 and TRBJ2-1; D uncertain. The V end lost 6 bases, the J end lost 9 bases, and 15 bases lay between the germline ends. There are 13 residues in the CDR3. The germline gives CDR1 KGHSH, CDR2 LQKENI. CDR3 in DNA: TGTGCCAGCTCCCTATCTTCTTACGCTGAGCAGTTCTTC. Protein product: CASSLSSYAEQFF.

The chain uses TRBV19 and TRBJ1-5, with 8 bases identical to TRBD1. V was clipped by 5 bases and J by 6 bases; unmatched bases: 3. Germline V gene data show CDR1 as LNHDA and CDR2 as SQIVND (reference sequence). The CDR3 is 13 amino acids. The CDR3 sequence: CASSFGQGQPQHF. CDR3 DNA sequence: TGTGCCAGTAGTTTTGGACAGGGTCAGCCCCAGCATTTT.

The CDR3 nucleotides are TGTGCCAGTAGAGAATATGAAAAACTGTTTTTT. It specifies CASREYEKLFF. This chain links TRBV19 with TRBJ1-4; D not resolved. The CDR3 sequence is 11 residues long. Looked up from germline, CDR1 is LNHDA and CDR2 is SQIVND (reference sequence). V was pared by 6 bases and J by 6 bases, with 5 bases between. Supplemented by reference TRBV19 and TRBJ1-4, the full variable domain reads DGGITQSPKYLFRKEGQNVTLSCEQNLNHDAMYWYRQDPGQGLRLIYYSQIVNDFQKGDIAEGYSVSREKKESFPLTVTSAQKNPTAFYLCASREYEKLFFGSGTQLSVL.

This CDR3 is CASRELRMPGTREQFF. The CDR3 DNA reads TGTGCCAGCAGGGAATTAAGGATGCCCGGGACCCGTGAGCAGTTCTTC. The rearrangement uses TRBV6-1 and TRBJ2-1; D assignment may be TRBD1 or TRBD2 (5 bases each). The CDR3 has 16 amino acids. The V end lost 6 bases, the J end lost 9 bases, and 24 bases lay between the germline ends. The germline V gene encodes CDR1 MNHNS and CDR2 SASEGT.

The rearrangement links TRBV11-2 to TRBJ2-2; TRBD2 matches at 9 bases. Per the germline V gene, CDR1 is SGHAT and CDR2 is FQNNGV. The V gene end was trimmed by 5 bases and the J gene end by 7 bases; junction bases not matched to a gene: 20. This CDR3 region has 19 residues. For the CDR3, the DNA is TGTGCCAGCAGCCCACTGCGTGGCGGGGGGGCGTTTTTTTTCGGGGAGCTGTTTTTT. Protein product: CASSPLRGGGAFFFGELFF.

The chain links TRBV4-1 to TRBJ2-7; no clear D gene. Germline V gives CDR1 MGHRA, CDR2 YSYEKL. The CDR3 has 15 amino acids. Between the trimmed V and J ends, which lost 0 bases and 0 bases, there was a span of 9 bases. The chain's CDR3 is CASSQEAIGSYEQYV. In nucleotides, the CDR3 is TGCGCCAGCAGCCAAGAAGCTATAGGCTCCTACGAGCAGTACGTC.

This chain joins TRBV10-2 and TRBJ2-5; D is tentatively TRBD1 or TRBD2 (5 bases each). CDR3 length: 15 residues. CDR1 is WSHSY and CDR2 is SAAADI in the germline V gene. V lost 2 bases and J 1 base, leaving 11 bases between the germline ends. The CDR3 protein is CASSEVWGTQETQYF. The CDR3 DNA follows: TGCGCCAGCAGTGAGGTTTGGGGGACCCAAGAGACCCAGTACTTC.

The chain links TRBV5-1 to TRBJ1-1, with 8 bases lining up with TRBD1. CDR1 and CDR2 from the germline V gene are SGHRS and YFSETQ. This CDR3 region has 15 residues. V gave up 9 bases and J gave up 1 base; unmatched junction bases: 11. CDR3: CATSLLQGGNTEAFF. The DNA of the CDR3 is TGCGCCACCTCGCTCCTACAGGGGGGGAACACTGAAGCTTTCTTT.

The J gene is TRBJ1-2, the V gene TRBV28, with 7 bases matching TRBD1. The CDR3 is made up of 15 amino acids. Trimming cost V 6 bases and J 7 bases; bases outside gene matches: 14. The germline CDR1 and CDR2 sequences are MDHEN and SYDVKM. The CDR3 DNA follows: TGTGCCAGCAGCCGTCCCCAAACAGGGGACGGTGGCTACACCTTC. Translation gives CASSRPQTGDGGYTF.

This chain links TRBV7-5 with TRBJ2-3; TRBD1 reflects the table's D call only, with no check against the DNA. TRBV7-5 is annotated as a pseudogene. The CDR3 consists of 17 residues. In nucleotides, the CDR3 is TGTGTCAGAAGCCACCCACCAACAGGGCGAGGCACAGATACGCAGTATTTT. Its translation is CVRSHPPTGRGTDTQYF.